The 11 T cell receptor beta chains in this list originate from one sample, sequenced in a study of T cells in localized non-small cell lung cancer. Sequencing used immunoSEQ multiplex PCR; TCRdb keeps in-frame clones, though not all of them. The table records more than 20,000 clones, around 81% of them present only once. The sample here was PBMCs, taken before any cancer treatment. The receptors were sampled from a man aged 35-75 years with stage II lung adenocarcinoma.

The chain has TRBV5-1 and TRBJ1-2; TRBD1 aligns across 10 bases. V lost 2 bases to trimming and J lost 3 bases; unmatched junction nucleotides: 7. The CDR3 totals 16 residues. Germline V gene data show CDR1 as SGHRS and CDR2 as YFSETQ. The CDR3 protein is CASSFLAGTGDYGYTF. CDR3 in DNA: TGCGCCAGCAGCTTCTTGGCCGGGACAGGGGACTATGGCTACACCTTC.

This clone appeared a single time. The rearrangement links TRBV11-2 to TRBJ1-5, with 8 bases matching TRBD1. This CDR3 is 16 amino acids long. Germline CDR1 SGHAT, CDR2 FQNNGV. V trimming: 4 bases; J trimming: 6 bases; junction bases outside the gene matches: 11. CDR3 sequence (DNA): TGTGCCAGCAGCTCCCCTGGACAGGGTGATTCTCAGCCCCAGCATTTT. Translated: CASSSPGQGDSQPQHF. Variable domain in full (rest from reference TRBV11-2 and TRBJ1-5): EAGVAQSPRYKIIEKRQSVAFWCNPISGHATLYWYQQILGQGPKLLIQFQNNGVVDDSQLPKDRFSAERLKGVDSTLKIQPAKLEDSAVYLCASSSPGQGDSQPQHFGDGTRLSIL.

This chain joins TRBV18 and TRBJ2-7; perhaps D is TRBD1 or TRBD2 (7 bases each). Germline V lookup: CDR1 KGHSH, CDR2 LQKENI. This CDR3 region has 16 residues. Between the trimmed V and J ends, which lost 3 bases and 2 bases, there was a span of 17 bases. The CDR3 protein is CASSPTQRDSPYEQYF. The CDR3, as DNA: TGTGCCAGCTCACCTACTCAGCGGGACAGTCCCTACGAGCAGTACTTC.

CDR3 coding DNA: TGTGCCTCCACAGATAGCTCTGGAAACACCATATATTTT. It encodes CASTDSSGNTIYF. The chain joins TRBV30 to TRBJ1-3, with no clear D. V was pared by 7 bases and J by 0 bases, with 10 bases between. The germline gives CDR1 GTSNPN, CDR2 SVGIG (reference sequence). This CDR3 is 13 amino acids long. The variable domain in full, with the rest retrieved from reference TRBV30 and TRBJ1-3, is SQTIHQWPATLVQPVGSPLSLECTVEGTSNPNLYWYRQAAGRGLQLLFYSVGIGQISSEVPQNLSASRPQDRQFILSSKKLLLSDSGFYLCASTDSSGNTIYFGEGSWLTVV.

The chain is built from TRBV12-5 and TRBJ2-5; D uncertain. Germline V gene lookup returns CDR1 LGHNT and CDR2 FRNRAP. This CDR3 region has 13 residues. The V and J ends lost 6 bases and 1 base respectively, with 9 bases between them. Here the CDR3 reads CASGSSGQETQYF. CDR3 DNA: TGTGCTAGTGGCTCATCAGGCCAAGAGACCCAGTACTTC.

The J gene is TRBJ1-1, the V gene TRBV4-3; TRBD1 matches at 8 bases. V lost 4 bases and J lost 0; bases outside the gene matches: 1. The CDR3 totals 14 residues. Germline V gene sequence: CDR1 LGHNA, CDR2 YSLEER. CDR3 in DNA: TGCGCCAGCAGCCGGACAGGGATGAACACTGAAGCTTTCTTT. It translates to CASSRTGMNTEAFF.

Only a few counts were recorded for this clone. This chain links TRBV6-5 with TRBJ2-7, with D tentatively TRBD1 or TRBD2 (6 bases each). This CDR3 has 15 amino acids. V lost 8 bases and J lost 1, with 18 bases in between. Germline V gene sequence: CDR1 MNHEY, CDR2 SVGAGI. CDR3 DNA sequence: TGTGCCAGCTCCCCCCCGGGGGCTAGATCCTACGAGCAGTACTTC. It codes for CASSPPGARSYEQYF.

The chain combines TRBV6-5 with TRBJ2-2; D not certain. This CDR3 spans 13 amino acids. Trimming shortened V by 4 bases and J by 6 bases, and 9 bases separated the two germline ends. Germline CDR1 and CDR2: MNHEY and SVGAGI. CDR3 bases: TGTGCCAGCAGTTTTGTGAGCTCCGGGGAGCTGTTTTTT. Amino acid sequence: CASSFVSSGELFF.

Comment on this clone: This same CDR3 is encoded by further DNA sequences in the sample. The chain is built from TRBV7-2 and TRBJ2-5; D is unresolved. The germline CDR1 and CDR2 sequences are SGHTA and FQGNSA. CDR3 length: 11 amino acids. The ends were cut back, 5 bases at V and 5 bases at J, with 6 bases in the middle. Here the CDR3 DNA reads TGTGCCAGCAGCCTTGATGAGACCCAGTACTTC. Its translation: CASSLDETQYF.

This rearrangement joins TRBV7-2 to TRBJ2-1; the D gene is possibly TRBD2 (6 bases). CDR3 length equals 14 residues. Germline assignment: CDR1 SGHTA and CDR2 FQGNSA. Trimming removed 5 bases from V and 5 bases from J, with 13 bases in between. This chain's CDR3 is CASSPSTSHNEQFF. In DNA, the CDR3 is TGTGCCAGCAGCCCCTCGACTAGTCACAATGAGCAGTTCTTC.

About this clone itself: A read error may produce the germline difference seen at one junction end. The chain employs TRBV30 and TRBJ1-6; 9 positions match TRBD1. Germline CDR1 and CDR2: GTSNPN and SVGIG (reference sequence). The CDR3 runs to 13 residues. As DNA, the CDR3 is TGTGCGTGGACTCGGACAGGGGTATCACCCCTCCACTTT. Translating gives CAWTRTGVSPLHF.